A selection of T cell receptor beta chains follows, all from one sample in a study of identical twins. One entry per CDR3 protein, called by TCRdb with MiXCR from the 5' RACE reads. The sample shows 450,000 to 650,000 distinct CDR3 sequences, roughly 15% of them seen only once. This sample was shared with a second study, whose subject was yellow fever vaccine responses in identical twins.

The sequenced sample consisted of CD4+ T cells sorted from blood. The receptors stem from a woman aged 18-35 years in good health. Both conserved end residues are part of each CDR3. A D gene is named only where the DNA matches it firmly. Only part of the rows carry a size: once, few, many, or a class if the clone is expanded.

cdr3_aa: CATSVWRPYGETQYF
cdr3_nt: TGTGCCACCAGTGTTTGGAGACCCTACGGAGAGACCCAGTACTTC
v_call: TRBV24-1
clone_size: many
j_call: TRBJ2-5
d_call: -

cdr3_aa: CASSGGGDTQYF
cdr3_nt: TGTGCCAGCAGTGGCGGAGGGGATACGCAGTATTTT
v_call: TRBV12-3/TRBV12-4
clone_size: many
j_call: TRBJ2-3
d_call: -

cdr3_aa: CASRLRPSSSYNEQFF
cdr3_nt: TGTGCCAGCAGGCTACGACCGTCGAGCTCCTACAATGAGCAGTTCTTC
v_call: TRBV2
clone_size: many
j_call: TRBJ2-1
d_call: -

cdr3_aa: CASDQPVPLGGANTSEETQYF
cdr3_nt: TGTGCCAGCGACCAACCTGTACCCTTAGGGGGGGCCAATACCTCAGAAGAGACCCAGTACTTC
v_call: TRBV6-2/TRBV6-3
clone_size: many
j_call: TRBJ2-5
d_call: -

cdr3_aa: CASSQGLAGGPKNEQFF
cdr3_nt: TGTGCCAGCAGCCAGGGACTAGCGGGAGGGCCGAAGAATGAGCAGTTCTTC
v_call: TRBV11-3
clone_size: -
j_call: TRBJ2-1
d_call: TRBD2

cdr3_aa: CASSLVPIWVLSTDTQYF
cdr3_nt: TGTGCCAGCAGCTTAGTCCCAATTTGGGTTCTTAGCACAGATACGCAGTATTTT
v_call: TRBV11-2
clone_size: few
j_call: TRBJ2-3
d_call: -

cdr3_aa: CAASGQSYGYTF
cdr3_nt: TGTGCCGCCAGCGGACAAAGCTATGGCTACACCTTC
v_call: TRBV24-1
clone_size: -
j_call: TRBJ1-2
d_call: -

cdr3_aa: CASSSGHPYEQYF
cdr3_nt: TGCGCCAGCAGCTCGGGACACCCCTACGAGCAGTACTTC
v_call: TRBV5-1
clone_size: many
j_call: TRBJ2-7
d_call: -

cdr3_aa: CASSLVTSSGTDTQYF
cdr3_nt: TGCGCCAGCAGCTTGGTCACTAGTTCGGGCACAGATACGCAGTATTTT
v_call: TRBV5-1
clone_size: many
j_call: TRBJ2-3
d_call: -

cdr3_aa: CASSQDEGSYGYTF
cdr3_nt: TGCGCCAGCAGCCAAGATGAGGGGTCCTATGGCTACACCTTC
v_call: TRBV4-1
clone_size: -
j_call: TRBJ1-2
d_call: -

cdr3_aa: CASSIPIRGTGELFF
cdr3_nt: TGTGCCAGCAGTATTCCCATCCGTGGCACCGGGGAGCTGTTTTTT
v_call: TRBV28
clone_size: few
j_call: TRBJ2-2
d_call: -

cdr3_aa: CASSLAGNTYNEQFF
cdr3_nt: TGCGCCAGCAGCTTGGCCGGGAATACCTACAATGAGCAGTTCTTC
v_call: TRBV5-1
clone_size: few
j_call: TRBJ2-1
d_call: -

cdr3_aa: CASSDLVRYDEQFF
cdr3_nt: TGTGCCAGCAGTGATTTGGTCAGGTACGATGAGCAGTTCTTC
v_call: TRBV2
clone_size: -
j_call: TRBJ2-1
d_call: -

cdr3_aa: CASSQGAGMAGANVLTF
cdr3_nt: TGCGCCAGCAGCCAGGGGGCAGGGATGGCTGGGGCCAACGTCCTGACTTTC
v_call: TRBV5-1
clone_size: -
j_call: TRBJ2-6
d_call: TRBD1

cdr3_aa: CASSSWTSGSQKTQYF
cdr3_nt: TGTGCCAGCAGCTCTTGGACTAGCGGGTCCCAGAAGACCCAGTACTTC
v_call: TRBV11-2
clone_size: many
j_call: TRBJ2-5
d_call: TRBD2

cdr3_aa: CASSPGLAGGFRTGELFF
cdr3_nt: TGTGCCAGCAGCCCGGGACTAGCGGGAGGATTTCGCACCGGGGAGCTGTTTTTT
v_call: TRBV14
clone_size: -
j_call: TRBJ2-2
d_call: TRBD2

cdr3_aa: CSARIISYEQYF
cdr3_nt: TGCAGTGCTAGAATAATTTCCTACGAGCAGTACTTC
v_call: TRBV20-1
clone_size: -
j_call: TRBJ2-7
d_call: -

cdr3_aa: CSACALIPSVVTDTQYF
cdr3_nt: TGCAGTGCTTGCGCCCTGATCCCTAGCGTGGTCACAGATACGCAGTATTTT
v_call: TRBV20-1
clone_size: few
j_call: TRBJ2-3
d_call: -

cdr3_aa: CASRKGQGHYGYTF
cdr3_nt: TGTGCCAGCAGGAAGGGGCAAGGACACTATGGCTACACCTTC
v_call: TRBV12-3/TRBV12-4
clone_size: few
j_call: TRBJ1-2
d_call: -

cdr3_aa: CASSSIPLAASYNEQFF
cdr3_nt: TGTGCCAGCAGCTCGATACCACTAGCGGCCTCCTACAATGAGCAGTTCTTC
v_call: TRBV7-2
clone_size: -
j_call: TRBJ2-1
d_call: TRBD2

cdr3_aa: CASSLEGQDNQPQHF
cdr3_nt: TGCGCCAGCAGCTTGGAGGGACAGGACAATCAGCCCCAGCATTTT
v_call: TRBV5-1
clone_size: few
j_call: TRBJ1-5
d_call: TRBD1

cdr3_aa: CASRAAADTQYF
cdr3_nt: TGTGCCAGCCGGGCTGCCGCGGATACGCAGTATTTT
v_call: TRBV2
clone_size: -
j_call: TRBJ2-3
d_call: -

cdr3_aa: CASGGGQGEASGANVLTF
cdr3_nt: TGCGCCAGCGGTGGTGGGCAGGGTGAAGCCTCTGGGGCCAACGTCCTGACTTTC
v_call: TRBV10-2
clone_size: -
j_call: TRBJ2-6
d_call: -

cdr3_aa: CASSLGLAGEITGQFF
cdr3_nt: TGTGCCAGCAGCTTGGGGCTAGCGGGCGAAATTACGGGGCAGTTCTTC
v_call: TRBV7-9
clone_size: -
j_call: TRBJ2-1
d_call: TRBD2

cdr3_aa: CSARDTSGLPYQETQYF
cdr3_nt: TGCAGTGCTAGGGACACTAGCGGGTTACCGTACCAAGAGACCCAGTACTTC
v_call: TRBV20-1
clone_size: -
j_call: TRBJ2-5
d_call: TRBD2

cdr3_aa: CASSPGHANTEAFF
cdr3_nt: TGTGCCAGCAGCCCGGGACACGCGAACACTGAAGCTTTCTTT
v_call: TRBV7-8
clone_size: once
j_call: TRBJ1-1
d_call: -

cdr3_aa: CASSLAGARETQYF
cdr3_nt: TGTGCCAGCAGCTTAGCGGGAGCAAGAGAGACCCAGTACTTC
v_call: TRBV7-2
clone_size: -
j_call: TRBJ2-5
d_call: -

cdr3_aa: CATSVDRVTDTQYF
cdr3_nt: TGTGCCACCAGTGTGGACAGGGTTACAGATACGCAGTATTTT
v_call: TRBV24-1
clone_size: many
j_call: TRBJ2-3
d_call: TRBD1

cdr3_aa: CSVELGEAFF
cdr3_nt: TGCAGCGTTGAGTTAGGGGAAGCTTTCTTT
v_call: TRBV29-1
clone_size: many
j_call: TRBJ1-1
d_call: -

cdr3_aa: CASSRGQGGQPQHF
cdr3_nt: TGTGCCAGCAGCAGGGGACAGGGAGGTCAGCCCCAGCATTTT
v_call: TRBV9
clone_size: few
j_call: TRBJ1-5
d_call: TRBD1

cdr3_aa: CASSNGDSYNEQFF
cdr3_nt: TGCGCCAGCAGCAACGGGGACAGTTACAATGAGCAGTTCTTC
v_call: TRBV5-1
clone_size: many
j_call: TRBJ2-1
d_call: TRBD1

cdr3_aa: CASRKIRDSPKYSGANVLTF
cdr3_nt: TGTGCCAGCAGAAAAATCAGGGACAGTCCTAAATACTCTGGGGCCAACGTCCTGACTTTC
v_call: TRBV12-3/TRBV12-4
clone_size: few
j_call: TRBJ2-6
d_call: TRBD1

cdr3_aa: CATRNSGWGDTQYF
cdr3_nt: TGTGCCACCAGAAACAGCGGTTGGGGAGATACGCAGTATTTT
v_call: TRBV15
clone_size: -
j_call: TRBJ2-3
d_call: -

cdr3_aa: CASSLEASGTDTQYF
cdr3_nt: TGTGCCAGCAGCTTGGAGGCTAGCGGGACAGATACGCAGTATTTT
v_call: TRBV5-8
clone_size: -
j_call: TRBJ2-3
d_call: TRBD2

cdr3_aa: CAISPGTGVGDTEAFF
cdr3_nt: TGTGCCATCAGTCCCGGGACAGGGGTAGGTGACACTGAAGCTTTCTTT
v_call: TRBV10-3
clone_size: few
j_call: TRBJ1-1
d_call: TRBD1

cdr3_aa: CASSVAPSGASAEQFF
cdr3_nt: TGTGCCAGCAGCGTAGCTCCTAGCGGGGCGTCGGCTGAGCAGTTCTTC
v_call: TRBV9
clone_size: -
j_call: TRBJ2-1
d_call: TRBD2

cdr3_aa: CASNRGYLQETQYF
cdr3_nt: TGTGCCAGCAACCGAGGATACCTACAAGAGACCCAGTACTTC
v_call: TRBV5-5
clone_size: -
j_call: TRBJ2-5
d_call: -

cdr3_aa: CASSQVGLSDYNEQFF
cdr3_nt: TGTGCCAGCAGCCAAGTAGGATTATCTGATTACAATGAGCAGTTCTTC
v_call: TRBV14
clone_size: few
j_call: TRBJ2-1
d_call: -

cdr3_aa: CAGAAGVLNTGELFF
cdr3_nt: TGTGCCGGAGCGGCGGGGGTCCTAAACACCGGGGAGCTGTTTTTT
v_call: TRBV12-3/TRBV12-4
clone_size: -
j_call: TRBJ2-2
d_call: TRBD2

cdr3_aa: CASSVEPGPATQYF
cdr3_nt: TGTGCCAGCAGCGTTGAACCGGGTCCAGCTACGCAGTATTTT
v_call: TRBV9
clone_size: -
j_call: TRBJ2-3
d_call: -

cdr3_aa: CAISESRGTGANVLTF
cdr3_nt: TGTGCCATCAGTGAGTCGAGGGGGACTGGGGCCAACGTCCTGACTTTC
v_call: TRBV10-3
clone_size: few
j_call: TRBJ2-6
d_call: -

cdr3_aa: CASSPDKETQYF
cdr3_nt: TGCGCCAGCAGCCCAGATAAAGAGACCCAGTACTTC
v_call: TRBV5-1
clone_size: few
j_call: TRBJ2-5
d_call: -

cdr3_aa: CASSYSGLAREQYF
cdr3_nt: TGTGCCAGCAGTTACTCGGGACTAGCGCGGGAGCAGTACTTC
v_call: TRBV6-5
clone_size: -
j_call: TRBJ2-7
d_call: TRBD2

cdr3_aa: CASSGPRGSLYYEQYF
cdr3_nt: TGCGCCAGCAGCGGCCCCCGGGGGTCCCTTTACTACGAGCAGTACTTC
v_call: TRBV5-1
clone_size: few
j_call: TRBJ2-7
d_call: -

cdr3_aa: CASSELWVYGYTF
cdr3_nt: TGCGCCAGCAGTGAGTTGTGGGTCTATGGCTACACCTTC
v_call: TRBV10-2
clone_size: few
j_call: TRBJ1-2
d_call: -

cdr3_aa: CASSLGEGLDTQYF
cdr3_nt: TGCGCCAGCAGCTTGGGAGAGGGGCTAGATACGCAGTATTTT
v_call: TRBV5-1
clone_size: -
j_call: TRBJ2-3
d_call: -

cdr3_aa: CASSLDPGRVIGELFF
cdr3_nt: TGTGCCAGCAGCTTGGACCCGGGGCGGGTGATCGGGGAGCTGTTTTTT
v_call: TRBV5-5
clone_size: -
j_call: TRBJ2-2
d_call: -

cdr3_aa: CATSDIPRNEQFF
cdr3_nt: TGTGCCACCAGTGACATCCCCCGGAATGAGCAGTTCTTC
v_call: TRBV24-1
clone_size: -
j_call: TRBJ2-1
d_call: -

cdr3_aa: CSAGQGQMGGELFF
cdr3_nt: TGCAGCGCCGGGCAGGGGCAGATGGGCGGGGAGCTGTTTTTT
v_call: TRBV29-1
clone_size: -
j_call: TRBJ2-2
d_call: -

cdr3_aa: CATSDFRGELFF
cdr3_nt: TGTGCCACCAGTGATTTTCGCGGGGAGCTGTTTTTT
v_call: TRBV24-1
clone_size: few
j_call: TRBJ2-2
d_call: -

cdr3_aa: CASSPPGTYEQYF
cdr3_nt: TGTGCCAGCTCACCGCCAGGGACCTACGAGCAGTACTTC
v_call: TRBV18
clone_size: -
j_call: TRBJ2-7
d_call: -

cdr3_aa: CASSLALGQTQETQYF
cdr3_nt: TGTGCCAGCAGCTTAGCTCTGGGACAGACACAAGAGACCCAGTACTTC
v_call: TRBV7-6
clone_size: -
j_call: TRBJ2-5
d_call: TRBD1

cdr3_aa: CASWRGSTNEKLFF
cdr3_nt: TGTGCCAGCTGGAGGGGATCAACTAATGAAAAACTGTTTTTT
v_call: TRBV5-5
clone_size: few
j_call: TRBJ1-4
d_call: -